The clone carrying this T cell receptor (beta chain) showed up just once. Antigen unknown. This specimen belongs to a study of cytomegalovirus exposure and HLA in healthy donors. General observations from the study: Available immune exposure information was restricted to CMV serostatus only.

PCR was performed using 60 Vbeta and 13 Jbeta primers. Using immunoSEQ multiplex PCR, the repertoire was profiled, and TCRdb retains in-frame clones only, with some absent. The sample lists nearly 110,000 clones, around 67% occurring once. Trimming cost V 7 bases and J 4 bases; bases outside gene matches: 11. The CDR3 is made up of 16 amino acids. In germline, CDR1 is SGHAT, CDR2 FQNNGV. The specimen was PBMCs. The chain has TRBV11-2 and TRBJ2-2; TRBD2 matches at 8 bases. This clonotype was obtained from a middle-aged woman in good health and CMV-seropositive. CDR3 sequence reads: CASTPRSGGGTGELFF. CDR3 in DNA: TGTGCCAGCACCCCCCGGTCGGGGGGGGGCACCGGGGAGCTGTTTTTT.